This T cell receptor beta chain was sequenced during a study of molecular identifiers for immune sequencing clone quantification. Study-wide points: Even with more than 950,000 naive cells present, spiked Jurkat TCR RNA from one cell was reportedly detectable. Clones above 20 RNA copies contained over 97% of effector molecules but under 1% of naive ones.

MiXCR was run by TCRdb on the PCR reads, yielding one entry per CDR3 protein. This table holds about 320,000 distinct CDR3 sequences, about a fifth found once. Germline V gene data show CDR1 as MGHDK and CDR2 as SYGVNS. CDR3 length: 16 residues. The V segment lost 6 bases and the J segment 4 bases; nucleotides outside the gene matches: 6. Notes on this clonotype: What it binds is not known. Possible read error: a much larger clone is one base away.

Construction of naive CD8 libraries employed about 20,000 to 1,100,000 sorted cells together with 10%, 30% or 50% RNA. The source is a human donor in good health. Some libraries in this study had Jurkat cell RNA spiked in. This sequence joins TRBV25-1 and TRBJ2-5; 15 nucleotides match TRBD2. Material for sequencing was naive CD8+ T cells from blood, with Jurkat cell RNA spiked in. The subset: FACS-sorted CD8+CD4-CCR7+CD45RA+ naive T cells. The CDR3 loop reads CASRSGTSGGIETQYF. CDR3 DNA sequence: TGTGCCAGCAGAAGCGGGACTAGCGGGGGGATAGAGACCCAGTACTTC.